These T cell receptor beta chains were read from a single sample in a study of cytomegalovirus exposure and HLA in healthy donors. Method: immunoSEQ multiplex PCR; TCRdb's copy keeps in-frame clones and lacks some. The repertoire consists of about 93,000 clones, with 70% to 85% occurring once and the leading ten covering 3.8%. Sequenced: PBMCs. The receptors here all came from a man in his fifties in good health and CMV-seronegative. Both conserved end residues are part of each CDR3. Each record gives: D gene, J gene, CDR3 length, V gene, clone size, CDR3 protein, CDR3 DNA. D genes are given only for firm matches. Clone size is shown for a subset of rows, as once, few, many or a class of expanded clone.

>TRBD2|TRBJ2-5|16|TRBV7-3|once
CASSLTSGGLLETQYF
TGTGCCAGCAGCTTAACTAGCGGGGGCCTATTGGAGACCCAGTACTTC
>TRBD2|TRBJ2-2|22|TRBV4-3|.
CASSQDQIGELAGGRTAGELFF
TGCGCCAGCAGCCAAGATCAAATTGGGGAACTAGCGGGAGGACGAACGGCCGGGGAGCTGTTTTTT
>TRBD2|TRBJ2-2|18|TRBV11-3|.
CASSSGTSGIANTGELFF
TGTGCCAGCAGCTCAGGGACTAGCGGGATCGCGAACACCGGGGAGCTGTTTTTT
>.|TRBJ2-2|14|TRBV29-1|.
CSVLPGANTGELFF
TGCAGCGTTCTCCCAGGTGCGAACACCGGGGAGCTGTTTTTT
>.|TRBJ1-5|15|TRBV5-5|.
CASSLGRISNQPQHF
TGTGCCAGCAGCTTGGGCAGGATTAGCAATCAGCCCCAGCATTTT
>.|TRBJ2-5|14|TRBV6-6|.
CASSYSAYQETQYF
TGTGCCAGCAGTTACTCAGCCTACCAAGAGACCCAGTACTTC
>TRBD2|TRBJ2-3|16|TRBV7-2|.
CASSLGTAGGADTQYF
TGTGCCAGCAGCTTAGGAACAGCGGGAGGTGCAGATACGCAGTATTTT
>TRBD2|TRBJ2-3|16|TRBV19|few
CASRALLAGGTDTQYF
TGTGCCAGTAGAGCCCTCCTAGCGGGAGGCACAGATACGCAGTATTTT
>TRBD2|TRBJ2-7|15|TRBV5-1|.
CASSSSGRAQYEQYF
TGCGCCAGCAGCTCTAGCGGGAGGGCCCAGTACGAGCAGTACTTC
>TRBD1|TRBJ2-7|15|TRBV5-5|few
CASSLVGTATYEQYF
TGTGCCAGCAGCTTGGTAGGGACAGCGACCTACGAGCAGTACTTC
>TRBD1|TRBJ2-5|16|TRBV9|.
CASSAGTGGLGETQYF
TGTGCCAGCAGCGCGGGGACAGGGGGTTTAGGAGAGACCCAGTACTTC
>.|TRBJ2-5|13|TRBV9|.
CAIPTGMGETQYF
TGTGCCATCCCGACAGGTATGGGGGAGACCCAGTACTTC
>TRBD2|TRBJ2-5|14|TRBV30|once
CAWAPLAVQETQYF
TGTGCCTGGGCCCCGCTAGCGGTGCAAGAGACCCAGTACTTC
>TRBD2|TRBJ2-2|22|TRBV10-3|.
CAISDYYTPGLAGGSNTGELFF
TGTGCCATCAGTGACTACTATACTCCGGGACTAGCGGGAGGGTCGAACACCGGGGAGCTGTTTTTT
>.|TRBJ2-1|15|TRBV5-1|.
CASSGREQIAGEQFF
TGCGCCAGCAGCGGCCGCGAACAGATCGCCGGTGAGCAGTTCTTC
>.|TRBJ2-7|13|TRBV7-2|.
CASSLPETGLQYF
TGTGCCAGCAGCTTACCGGAAACAGGGCTCCAGTACTTC
>.|TRBJ2-7|15|TRBV4-2|.
CASSLTRAPEYEQYF
TGTGCCAGCAGCCTGACGAGGGCCCCTGAGTACGAGCAGTACTTC